This T cell receptor (beta chain) comes out of a study of blood T cell repertoires in COVID-19. Study summary: Acute and convalescent COVID-19 samples came from the United States, Italy and Spain. T cells, B-cell-depleted T cells, or PBMCs supplied cDNA or gDNA.

V was pared by 4 bases and J by 5 bases, with 15 bases between. CDR3 length: 14 residues. Germline V gene data show CDR1 as SGHRS and CDR2 as YFSETQ. Per the original methods: Amplification with reference gene primers provided the estimates of nucleated cell counts. This table comes from immunoSEQ multiplex PCR, and its TCRdb copy is limited to in-frame clones, with some not included. The V and J calls and clone size were taken over from that table, and D and trimming were inferred from the DNA. The sample shows under 350,000 clones, around 88% of them seen only once. The sequencing sample was made of peripheral blood. The chain is built from TRBV5-1 and TRBJ2-5; D is perhaps TRBD1 (5 bases). The TCR was taken from a man aged 40-49 years with acute or convalescent COVID-19. The CDR3 spells CASSVQGPGETQYF. As DNA, the CDR3 is TGCGCCAGCAGCGTCCAGGGTCCGGGCGAGACCCAGTACTTC.